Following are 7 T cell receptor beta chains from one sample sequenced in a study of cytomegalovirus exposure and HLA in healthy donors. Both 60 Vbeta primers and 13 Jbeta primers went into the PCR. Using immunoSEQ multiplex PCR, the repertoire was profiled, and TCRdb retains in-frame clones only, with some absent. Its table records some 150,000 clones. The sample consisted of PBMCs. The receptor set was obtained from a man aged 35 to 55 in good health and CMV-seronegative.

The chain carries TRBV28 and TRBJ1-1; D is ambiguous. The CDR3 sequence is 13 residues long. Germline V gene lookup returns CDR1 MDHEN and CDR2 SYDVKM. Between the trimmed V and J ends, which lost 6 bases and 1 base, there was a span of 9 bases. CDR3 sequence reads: CASRQHSNTEAFF. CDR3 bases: TGTGCCAGCAGGCAACATTCGAACACTGAAGCTTTCTTT.

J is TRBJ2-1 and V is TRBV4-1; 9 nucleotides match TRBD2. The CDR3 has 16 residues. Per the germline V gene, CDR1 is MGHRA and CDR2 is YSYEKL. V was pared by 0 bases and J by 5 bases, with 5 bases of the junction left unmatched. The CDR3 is CASSQDSSGGNNEQFF. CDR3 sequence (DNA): TGCGCCAGCAGCCAAGACAGTAGCGGGGGAAACAATGAGCAGTTCTTC.

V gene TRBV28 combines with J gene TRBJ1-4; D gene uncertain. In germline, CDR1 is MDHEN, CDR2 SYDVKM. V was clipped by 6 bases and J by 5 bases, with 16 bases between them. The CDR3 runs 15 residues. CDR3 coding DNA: TGTGCCAGCAGCAAGTCACGGGGTTCGAATGAAAAACTGTTTTTT. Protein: CASSKSRGSNEKLFF. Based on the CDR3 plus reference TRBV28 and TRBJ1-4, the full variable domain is DVKVTQSSRYLVKRTGEKVFLECVQDMDHENMFWYRQDPGLGLRLIYFSYDVKMKEKGDIPEGYSVSREKKERFSLILESASTNQTSMYLCASSKSRGSNEKLFFGSGTQLSVL.

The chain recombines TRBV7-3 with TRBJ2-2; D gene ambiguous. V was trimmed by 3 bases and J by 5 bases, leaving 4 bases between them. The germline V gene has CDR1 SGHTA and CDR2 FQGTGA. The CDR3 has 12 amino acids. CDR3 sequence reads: CASSLETGELFF. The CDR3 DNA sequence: TGTGCCAGCAGCTTGGAGACCGGGGAGCTGTTTTTT.

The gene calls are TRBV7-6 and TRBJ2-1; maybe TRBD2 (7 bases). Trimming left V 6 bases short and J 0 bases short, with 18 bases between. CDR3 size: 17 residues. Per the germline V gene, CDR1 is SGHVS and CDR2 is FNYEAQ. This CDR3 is CASSHPWAGASYNEQFF. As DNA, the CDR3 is TGTGCCAGCAGTCATCCTTGGGCGGGGGCCTCCTACAATGAGCAGTTCTTC.

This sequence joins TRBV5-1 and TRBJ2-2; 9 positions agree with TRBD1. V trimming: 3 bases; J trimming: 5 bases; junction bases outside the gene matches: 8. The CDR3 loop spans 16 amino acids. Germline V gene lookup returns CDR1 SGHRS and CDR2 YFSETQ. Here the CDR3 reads CASSSLGQGRTGELFF. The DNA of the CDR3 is TGCGCCAGCAGCTCTTTGGGACAGGGAAGAACCGGGGAGCTGTTTTTT.

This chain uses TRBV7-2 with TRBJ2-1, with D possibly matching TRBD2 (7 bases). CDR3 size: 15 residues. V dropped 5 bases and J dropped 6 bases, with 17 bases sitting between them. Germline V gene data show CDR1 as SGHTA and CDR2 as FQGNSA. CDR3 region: CASSPFGGAGNEQFF. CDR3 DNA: TGTGCCAGCAGCCCCTTTGGGGGGGCAGGCAATGAGCAGTTCTTC.